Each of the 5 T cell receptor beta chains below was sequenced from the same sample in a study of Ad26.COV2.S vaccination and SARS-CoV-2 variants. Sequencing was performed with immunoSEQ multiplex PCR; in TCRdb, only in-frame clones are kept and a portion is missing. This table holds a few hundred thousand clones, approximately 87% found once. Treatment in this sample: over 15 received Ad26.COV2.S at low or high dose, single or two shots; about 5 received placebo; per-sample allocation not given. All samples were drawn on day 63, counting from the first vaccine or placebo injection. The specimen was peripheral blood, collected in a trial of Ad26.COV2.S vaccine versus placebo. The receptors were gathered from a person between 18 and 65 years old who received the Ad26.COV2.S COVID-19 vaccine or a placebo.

CDR3 loop: CASSRLGNQPQHF. CDR3 nucleotides: TGTGCCAGCAGCCGATTAGGCAATCAGCCCCAGCATTTT. V usage is TRBV3-1 (or the pseudogene TRBV3-2) and J usage is TRBJ1-5; no clear D gene. The CDR3 covers 13 residues. CDR1 is LGHDT and CDR2 is YNNKEL in the germline V gene (reference sequence). The V end was cut by 4 bases, the J end by 2 bases, with 6 bases between.

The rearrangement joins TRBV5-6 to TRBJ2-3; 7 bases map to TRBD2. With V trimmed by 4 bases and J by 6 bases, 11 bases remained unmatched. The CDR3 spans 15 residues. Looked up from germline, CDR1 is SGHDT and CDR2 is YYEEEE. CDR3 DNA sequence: TGTGCCAGCAGCATTCCGGGACTACGTTGGGATACGCAGTATTTT. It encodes CASSIPGLRWDTQYF.

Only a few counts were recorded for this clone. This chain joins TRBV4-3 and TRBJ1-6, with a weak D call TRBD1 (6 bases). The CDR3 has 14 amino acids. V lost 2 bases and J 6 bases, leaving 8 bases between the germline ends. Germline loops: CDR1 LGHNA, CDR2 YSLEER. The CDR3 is CASSQTDSNSPLHF. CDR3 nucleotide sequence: TGCGCCAGCAGCCAAACGGACAGTAATTCACCCCTCCACTTT.

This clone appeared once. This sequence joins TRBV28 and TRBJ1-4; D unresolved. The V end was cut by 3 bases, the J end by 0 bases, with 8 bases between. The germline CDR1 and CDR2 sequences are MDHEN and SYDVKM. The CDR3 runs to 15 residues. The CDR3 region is CASSLGLATNEKLFF. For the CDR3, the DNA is TGTGCCAGCAGTTTGGGCCTTGCAACTAATGAAAAACTGTTTTTT.

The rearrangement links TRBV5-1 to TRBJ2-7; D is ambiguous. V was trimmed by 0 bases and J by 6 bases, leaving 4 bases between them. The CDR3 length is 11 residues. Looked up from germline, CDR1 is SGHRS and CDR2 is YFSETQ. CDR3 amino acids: CASSLEAEQYF. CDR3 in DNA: TGCGCCAGCAGCTTGGAGGCCGAGCAGTACTTC.